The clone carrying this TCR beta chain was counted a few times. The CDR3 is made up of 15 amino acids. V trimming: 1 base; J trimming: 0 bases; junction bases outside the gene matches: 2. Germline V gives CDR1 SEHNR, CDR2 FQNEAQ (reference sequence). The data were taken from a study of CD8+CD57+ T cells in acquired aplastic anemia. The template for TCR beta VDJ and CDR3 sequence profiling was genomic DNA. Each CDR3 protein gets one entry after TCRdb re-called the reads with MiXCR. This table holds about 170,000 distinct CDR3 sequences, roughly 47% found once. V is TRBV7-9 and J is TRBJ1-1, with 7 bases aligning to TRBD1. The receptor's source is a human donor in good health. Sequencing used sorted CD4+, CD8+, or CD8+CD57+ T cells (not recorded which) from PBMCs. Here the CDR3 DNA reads TGTGCCAGCAGCTTAGGACAGGGATTGAACACTGAAGCTTTCTTT. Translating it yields CASSLGQGLNTEAFF.